What follows are 25 T cell receptor beta chains derived from one specimen sequenced in a study of shared T cell receptors in the human thymus. Sequencing was performed with immunoSEQ multiplex PCR; in TCRdb, only in-frame clones are kept and a portion is missing. There are 65,000 to 70,000 clones in the sample; roughly 96% occur only once, and around 0.03% lies in the top ten. Sequencing input: thymocytes. The origin of the receptors is a human donor.

This chain links TRBV7-3 with TRBJ2-1, with a possible D match to TRBD2 (5 bases). In germline, CDR1 is SGHTA, CDR2 FQGTGA. The V and J ends lost 5 bases and 2 bases respectively, with 13 bases between them. The CDR3 is 15 residues long. As DNA, the CDR3 is TGTGCCAGCAGCCTGCGGGCGTCGCCCTACAATGAGCAGTTCTTC. It translates to CASSLRASPYNEQFF.

The rearrangement uses TRBV9 and TRBJ1-5, with D unclear. Per the germline V gene, CDR1 is SGDLS and CDR2 is YYNGEE. This CDR3 contains 17 residues. V was pared by 6 bases and J by 7 bases, with 26 bases between. Here the CDR3 DNA reads TGTGCCAGCACCAAAAACTTCACACCGGGAATGTGGCAGCCCCAGCATTTT. Its protein product is CASTKNFTPGMWQPQHF.

The chain carries TRBV4-1 and TRBJ2-4; 10 bases are shared with TRBD2. The CDR3 sequence is 19 residues long. V shed 2 bases, J shed 1 base, and the junction held 11 bases outside the gene matches. Germline CDR1 MGHRA, CDR2 YSYEKL. The CDR3 DNA reads TGCGCCAGCAGCCAAAAGACTAGCGGGTGGCCCCGGGCCAAAAACATTCAGTACTTC. This codes for CASSQKTSGWPRAKNIQYF.

The V call is TRBV5-6, the J call TRBJ2-1, with 11 bases identical to TRBD2. The CDR3 spans 18 residues. Germline CDR1 reads SGHDT; CDR2 reads YYEEEE. V lost 0 bases and J lost 7; bases outside the gene matches: 12. CDR3 sequence (DNA): TGTGCCAGCAGCTTGGAATTGAGTGGGACTAGCGGATATAATGAGCAGTTCTTC. Protein: CASSLELSGTSGYNEQFF.

This clone appeared once. The V call is TRBV5-8, the J call TRBJ1-1; possibly TRBD1 for D (5 bases). V gave up 6 bases and J gave up 1 base, with 28 bases separating them. The CDR3 contains 19 residues. CDR1 is SGHTS and CDR2 is YDEGEE in the germline V gene. This chain's CDR3 is CASTTSPGQGWSGNTEAFF. The CDR3 bases are TGTGCCAGCACGACGTCGCCAGGGCAGGGTTGGAGTGGGAACACTGAAGCTTTCTTT. The complete variable domain, with remaining parts taken from reference TRBV5-8 and TRBJ1-1, reads EAGVTQSPTHLIKTRGQQATLRCSPISGHTSVYWYQQALGLGLQFLLWYDEGEERNRGNFPPRFSGRQFPNYSSELNVNALELEDSALYLCASTTSPGQGWSGNTEAFFGQGTRLTVV.

J is TRBJ2-7 and V is TRBV18; a weak D match, TRBD1 (6 bases). V gave up 3 bases and J gave up 6 bases, with 15 bases separating them. The CDR3 is 14 amino acids. The germline V gene encodes CDR1 KGHSH and CDR2 LQKENI. CDR3 residues: CASSPGDNSREQYF. DNA of the CDR3: TGTGCCAGCTCACCGGGGGACAATTCTCGCGAGCAGTACTTC.

The chain couples TRBV7-3 to TRBJ1-1; 7 positions match TRBD1. Germline values: CDR1 SGHTA, CDR2 FQGTGA. Trimming cost V 0 bases and J 12 bases; bases outside gene matches: 10. The CDR3 has 14 residues. CDR3 residues: CASSLTEGAEGTFF. CDR3 sequence (DNA): TGTGCCAGCAGCTTAACGGAGGGGGCCGAAGGAACTTTCTTT.

Here the CDR3 DNA reads TGTGCCAGCAGTCCATCCCCAGGGGGCAATCAGCCCCAGCATTTT. The encoded protein is CASSPSPGGNQPQHF. This chain joins TRBV28 and TRBJ1-5; D might be TRBD1 (6 bases). Germline CDR1 is MDHEN and CDR2 is SYDVKM. CDR3 length: 15 residues. The germline V and J ends were trimmed by 5 bases and 2 bases, with 13 bases remaining between them.

This clone was recorded only once. This chain uses TRBV25-1 with TRBJ1-5, with a possible D match to TRBD1 (6 bases). The CDR3 has 13 residues. The germline gives CDR1 MGHDK, CDR2 SYGVNS. V lost 5 bases, J lost 6 bases, and 11 bases lay in between. The CDR3 sequence: CASSRGYGQPQHF. The CDR3 DNA reads as TGTGCCAGCAGTAGGGGGTACGGTCAGCCCCAGCATTTT. The whole variable domain, filled in from reference TRBV25-1 and TRBJ1-5, reads EADIYQTPRYLVIGTGKKITLECSQTMGHDKMYWYQQDPGMELHLIHYSYGVNSTEKGDLSSESTVSRIRTEHFPLTLESARPSHTSQYLCASSRGYGQPQHFGDGTRLSIL.

A single count supports this clone. J is TRBJ2-7 and V is TRBV5-6; maybe TRBD1 (6 bases). This CDR3 region has 14 residues. The germline V and J ends were trimmed by 0 bases and 3 bases, with 10 bases remaining between them. CDR1 is SGHDT, CDR2 YYEEEE, per germline. This CDR3 reads CASSLGTANYEQYF. The DNA for the CDR3 is TGTGCCAGCAGCTTGGGGACAGCTAACTACGAGCAGTACTTC.

The V and J genes are TRBV4-3 and TRBJ2-7, with 9 bases that match TRBD1. Trimming took 4 bases from V and 4 from J; bases not matched to a gene: 14. The CDR3 consists of 17 residues. Per the germline V gene, CDR1 is LGHNA and CDR2 is YSLEER. The DNA for the CDR3 is TGCGCCAGCAGCCCGTCCGGGACAGGGAACGGGGAATACGAGCAGTACTTC. Translated: CASSPSGTGNGEYEQYF.

This sequence joins TRBV7-8 and TRBJ2-5; D unresolved. Judging by the DNA end, TRBJ2-7 fits better; the J call may be wrong. CDR1 and CDR2 (germline): SGHVS, FQNEAQ. CDR3 length: 17 amino acids. In nucleotides, the CDR3 is TGTGCCAGCAGCTTATACCCTAGAGTCTGGTTCGCCTACGAGCAGTACTTC. Protein product: CASSLYPRVWFAYEQYF.

The CDR3 here is CASGLEYGTPIRYGYTF. CDR3 nucleotides: TGTGCTAGTGGTTTGGAATACGGGACACCTATTCGGTATGGCTACACCTTC. The V gene is TRBV12-5, the J gene TRBJ1-2; D is perhaps TRBD1 (6 bases). This CDR3 region has 17 residues. In germline, CDR1 is LGHNT, CDR2 FRNRAP. Trimming removed 1 base from V and 5 bases from J, with 20 bases in between.

The gene calls are TRBV6-1 and TRBJ2-1; possibly TRBD2 for D (6 bases). This CDR3 region has 17 residues. The germline V and J ends were trimmed by 1 base and 3 bases, with 16 bases remaining between them. Germline V gene sequence: CDR1 MNHNS, CDR2 SASEGT. CDR3: CASSEVSGDPLYNEQFF. In DNA, the CDR3 is TGTGCCAGCAGTGAAGTATCGGGGGACCCCCTCTACAATGAGCAGTTCTTC.

This CDR3 is CASSESLYRKPFYTF. In DNA, the CDR3 is TGCGCCAGCAGTGAGTCCCTTTACAGGAAACCCTTCTACACCTTC. V usage is TRBV10-2 and J usage is TRBJ1-2, with a tentative D call TRBD1 (5 bases). Trimming took off 0 bases at V and 10 bases at J, with 18 bases between the two ends. Germline values: CDR1 WSHSY, CDR2 SAAADI. The CDR3 length is 15 residues.

The gene calls are TRBV4-2 and TRBJ2-7; D is uncertain. The CDR3 is 12 residues long. Germline V gene lookup returns CDR1 LGHNA and CDR2 YNFKEQ. V was trimmed by 0 bases and J by 5 bases, leaving 5 bases between them. CDR3: CASSQDRHEQYF. CDR3 sequence (DNA): TGTGCCAGCAGCCAAGATCGGCACGAGCAGTACTTC.

The chain couples TRBV19 to TRBJ2-1; a weak D match, TRBD1 (5 bases). The CDR3 has 14 amino acids. Trimming left V 6 bases short and J 3 bases short, with 12 bases between. Germline CDR1 is LNHDA and CDR2 is SQIVND (reference sequence). CDR3 loop: CASRRQNVYNEQFF. CDR3 DNA sequence: TGTGCCAGTAGACGACAGAACGTCTACAATGAGCAGTTCTTC.

The chain is built from TRBV6-4 and TRBJ1-1; possible D gene TRBD1, 6 bases. The CDR3 consists of 16 residues. Trimming took off 2 bases at V and 1 base at J, with 14 bases between the two ends. In germline, CDR1 is MRHNA, CDR2 SNTAGT. This CDR3 reads CASSDHADRPNTEAFF. DNA of the CDR3: TGTGCCAGCAGTGACCACGCCGACAGGCCGAACACTGAAGCTTTCTTT.

This chain links TRBV2 with TRBJ2-7, with D possibly matching TRBD1 (6 bases). Germline CDR1 reads SNHLY; CDR2 reads FYNNEI. This CDR3 is built from 15 residues. V gave up 4 bases and J gave up 0 bases, with 13 bases separating them. CDR3: CASSAQGPASYEQYF. DNA for the CDR3: TGTGCCAGCAGTGCCCAGGGGCCCGCCTCCTACGAGCAGTACTTC.

V is TRBV19 and J is TRBJ2-6; D unresolved. Per the germline V gene, CDR1 is LNHDA and CDR2 is SQIVND (reference sequence). V dropped 4 bases and J dropped 0 bases, with 10 bases sitting between them. The CDR3 spans 16 residues. The CDR3 DNA follows: TGTGCCAGTAGTAGTCCTCACTCCTCTGGGGCCAACGTCCTGACTTTC. It codes for CASSSPHSSGANVLTF.

V gene TRBV21-1 combines with J gene TRBJ2-1; whether TRBD1, the table's D call, matches the DNA was not checked. TRBV21-1 has pseudogene status. The CDR3 consists of 16 residues. CDR3 in DNA: TGTGCCAGCGCCCTAGGGGCCCGTGGGATCAACAATGAGCAGTTCTTC. It yields the protein CASALGARGINNEQFF.

This clone is a singleton in its sample. The J gene is TRBJ1-6, the V gene TRBV19; 9 nucleotides line up with TRBD1. V lost 2 bases and J lost 5; bases outside the gene matches: 7. The CDR3 length is 17 residues. Germline CDR1 is LNHDA and CDR2 is SQIVND (reference sequence). CDR3 loop: CASSISGTGIHNSPLHF. The DNA for the CDR3 is TGTGCCAGTAGTATATCCGGGACAGGGATACATAATTCACCCCTCCACTTT.

The chain carries TRBV2 and TRBJ1-1; no clear D. V was trimmed by 4 bases and J by 1 base, leaving 7 bases between them. The CDR3 loop spans 13 amino acids. CDR1 is SNHLY, CDR2 FYNNEI, per germline. CDR3 DNA: TGTGCCAGCAGTGGAGATTCGAACACTGAAGCTTTCTTT. The encoded protein is CASSGDSNTEAFF.

This chain links TRBV9 with TRBJ2-2; TRBD2 aligns across 11 bases. V lost 2 bases, J lost 3 bases, and 6 bases stayed unmatched. The CDR3 extends over 17 amino acids. From germline, CDR1 is SGDLS and CDR2 YYNGEE. The CDR3 loop is CASSVLAGGTHTGELFF. The DNA for the CDR3 is TGTGCCAGCAGCGTTCTAGCGGGGGGTACGCACACCGGGGAGCTGTTTTTT.

The rearrangement joins TRBV28 to TRBJ1-2; D is unclear. The CDR3 totals 19 residues. The V end was cut by 1 base, the J end by 0 bases, with 21 bases between. Germline V lookup: CDR1 MDHEN, CDR2 SYDVKM. CDR3 in amino acids: CASSLYPPPVVRANYGYTF. The CDR3 DNA reads as TGTGCCAGCAGTTTATACCCCCCCCCGGTGGTCAGAGCTAACTATGGCTACACCTTC.